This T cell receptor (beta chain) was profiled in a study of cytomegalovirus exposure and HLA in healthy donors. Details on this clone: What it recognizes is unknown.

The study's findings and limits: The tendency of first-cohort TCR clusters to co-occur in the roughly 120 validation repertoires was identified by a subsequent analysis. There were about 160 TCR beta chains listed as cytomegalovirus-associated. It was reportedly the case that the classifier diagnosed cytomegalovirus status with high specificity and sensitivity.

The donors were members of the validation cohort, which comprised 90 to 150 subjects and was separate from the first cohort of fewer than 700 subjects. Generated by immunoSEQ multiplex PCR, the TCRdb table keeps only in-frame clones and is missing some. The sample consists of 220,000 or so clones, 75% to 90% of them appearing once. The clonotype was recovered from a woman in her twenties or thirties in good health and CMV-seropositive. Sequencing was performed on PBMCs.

CDR3 coding DNA: TGTGCCAGCAGCTCCGGGACTAGAGGGCAGTTCTTC. Encoded protein: CASSSGTRGQFF. The chain uses TRBV5-6 and TRBJ2-1; 8 positions match TRBD2. The J segment lost 12 bases and the V segment lost 3 bases, leaving 5 bases of the junction unmatched. This CDR3 has 12 amino acids. Germline V lookup: CDR1 SGHDT, CDR2 YYEEEE.